This record concerns one TCR beta chain sequence. What it binds is not known. Some clones are missing from TCRdb's copy, which holds only in-frame ones; the method was immunoSEQ multiplex PCR. The sample shows more than 300,000 clones, 85% of them seen only once. Treatment meaning: about 20 received Ad26.COV2.S at low or high dose, single or two shots; roughly five received placebo; per-sample allocation not given. The samples date from day 63 after the first vaccine or placebo injection. V was cut by 1 base and J by 9 bases, with 12 bases left in between. This CDR3 comprises 13 residues. Germline-derived CDR1 and CDR2 are SEHNR and FQNEAQ (reference sequence). This entry is derived from a study of Ad26.COV2.S vaccination and SARS-CoV-2 variants. Study-wide background: By the intramuscular route, Ad26.COV2.S was given once, or twice 56 days apart. Study conclusions and caveats: Spike-specific TCR breadth was greater after Ad26.COV2.S than placebo.

The sequencing used peripheral blood, collected in a trial of Ad26.COV2.S vaccine versus placebo. The source of this sequence is a person between 18 and 65 years old who received the Ad26.COV2.S COVID-19 vaccine or a placebo. V gene TRBV7-9 combines with J gene TRBJ1-1, with D unclear. The CDR3 here is CASSLEVASKAFF. DNA of the CDR3: TGTGCCAGCAGCTTAGAGGTCGCCAGCAAAGCTTTCTTT.